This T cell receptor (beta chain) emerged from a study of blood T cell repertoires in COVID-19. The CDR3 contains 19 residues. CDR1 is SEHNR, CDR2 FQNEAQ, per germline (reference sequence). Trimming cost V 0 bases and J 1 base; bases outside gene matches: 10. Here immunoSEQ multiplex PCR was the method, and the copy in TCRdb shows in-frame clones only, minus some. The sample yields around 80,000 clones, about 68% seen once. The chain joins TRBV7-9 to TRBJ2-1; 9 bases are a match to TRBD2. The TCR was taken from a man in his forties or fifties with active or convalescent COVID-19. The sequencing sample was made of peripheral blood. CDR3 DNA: TGTGCCAGCAGCTTAGCGGCGCTAGCGGGGTTTGAATCCTACAATGAGCAGTTCTTC. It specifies CASSLAALAGFESYNEQFF.